The next 26 T cell receptor beta chains were all read from a single sample in a study of blood T cell repertoires in COVID-19. Profiling relied on immunoSEQ multiplex PCR, and the TCRdb table lists in-frame clones only, not all of them. The sample includes over 100,000 clones, more than 75% seen only once; the top ten take roughly 11%. What was sequenced was peripheral blood. The source is a woman between 65 and 79 years old with COVID-19, enrolled during active disease.

CDR3 sequence reads: CSASMGPLLNEQFF. The CDR3 region has the DNA TGCAGTGCTAGTATGGGCCCCCTTTTGAATGAGCAGTTCTTC. The rearrangement links TRBV20-1 to TRBJ2-1; D is unclear. V was shortened by 3 bases and J by 7 bases, with 16 bases between the two germline ends. CDR3 length: 14 amino acids. Germline V gene data show CDR1 as DFQATT and CDR2 as SNEGSKA (reference sequence).

The rearrangement joins TRBV24-1 to TRBJ2-1, with 8 bases lining up with TRBD1. Per germline, CDR1 KGHDR and CDR2 SFDVKD. With V trimmed by 5 bases and J by 6 bases, 11 bases remained unmatched. The CDR3 loop spans 16 amino acids. DNA for the CDR3: TGTGCCACCAGTGGTGACAGGGGCCAAGACCCCAATGAGCAGTTCTTC. Translated, it gives CATSGDRGQDPNEQFF.

The chain has TRBV10-3 and TRBJ2-7, with 7 bases that match TRBD1. With V trimmed by 0 bases and J by 1 base, 3 bases remained unmatched. The CDR3 runs 15 residues. CDR1 is ENHRY and CDR2 is SYGVKD in the germline V gene. CDR3 in amino acids: CAISESPGGSYEQYF. The CDR3 DNA sequence: TGTGCCATCAGTGAGTCCCCAGGGGGATCCTACGAGCAGTACTTC.

The chain employs TRBV3-1 (or the pseudogene TRBV3-2) and TRBJ2-7, with TRBD2 as a possible D gene (7 bases). The V end lost 1 base, the J end lost 5 bases, and 12 bases lay between the germline ends. The germline CDR1 and CDR2 sequences are LGHDT and YNNKEL (reference sequence). This CDR3 has 14 residues. The CDR3 coding sequence is TGTGCCAGCAGCCAAGCCGGGGGGCCGGACGAGCAGTACTTC. It is translated as CASSQAGGPDEQYF.

The chain joins TRBV21-1 to TRBJ1-1; the table assigns TRBD1, which was not confirmed against the DNA. TRBV21-1 is described as a pseudogene. The CDR3 totals 15 residues. This CDR3 is CASSKGAPPATEAFF. The CDR3 nucleotides read TGTGCCAGCAGCAAAGGGGCACCCCCGGCCACTGAAGCTTTCTTT.

V usage is TRBV13 and J usage is TRBJ2-2, with D perhaps matching TRBD2 (7 bases). Germline CDR1 reads PRHDT; CDR2 reads FYEKMQ (reference sequence). Between the trimmed V and J ends, which lost 4 bases and 6 bases, there was a span of 27 bases. The CDR3 is 19 amino acids. CDR3: CASSSLRVLSGGVSGELFF. The CDR3 DNA reads as TGTGCCAGCAGCTCCCTGCGGGTGTTGTCGGGGGGCGTATCCGGGGAGCTGTTTTTT.

This chain connects TRBV4-2 to TRBJ1-5; 7 positions match TRBD1. CDR3 length equals 15 residues. Germline CDR1 LGHNA, CDR2 YNFKEQ. J gave up 11 bases and V 0 bases, and 10 bases lay outside the gene matches. In nucleotides, the CDR3 is TGTGCCAGCAGCCAAGAGACAGGGACGAACCAGTCCCAGCATTTT. Translation: CASSQETGTNQSQHF.

The chain has TRBV7-8 and TRBJ2-3, with a weak D call TRBD2 (6 bases). The CDR3 totals 13 residues. CDR1 is SGHVS, CDR2 FQNEAQ, per germline. V shed 1 base and J shed 6 bases, with 8 bases lying between them. The CDR3 bases are TGTGCCAGCAGCTTAGGGAGGGGTGATACGCAGTATTTT. It specifies CASSLGRGDTQYF.

The chain links TRBV18 to TRBJ1-1; D is unclear. V shed 3 bases and J shed 1 base, with 9 bases lying between them. CDR1 and CDR2 from the germline V gene are KGHSH and LQKENI. CDR3 length: 14 residues. The CDR3 spells CASSPGLGNTEAFF. The CDR3 nucleotides are TGTGCCAGCTCACCCGGCCTAGGGAACACTGAAGCTTTCTTT.

The J gene is TRBJ1-1, the V gene TRBV7-9, with 9 nucleotides matching TRBD1. This CDR3 contains 16 residues. V lost 5 bases, J lost 1 base, and 8 bases stayed unmatched. Per germline, CDR1 SEHNR and CDR2 FQNEAQ (reference sequence). The CDR3 reads CASSPQLQGANTEAFF. The DNA of the CDR3 is TGTGCCAGCAGCCCACAACTACAGGGGGCGAACACTGAAGCTTTCTTT.

The genes are TRBV3-1 (or the pseudogene TRBV3-2) and TRBJ1-3, with D uncertain. Germline V gene data show CDR1 as LGHDT and CDR2 as YNNKEL (reference sequence). Trimming removed 4 bases at V and 7 bases at J, with 14 bases between. The CDR3 has 14 residues. CDR3 coding DNA: TGTGCCAGCAGCCCCGGAGCTCCCGGGAACACCATATATTTT. This codes for CASSPGAPGNTIYF.

J is TRBJ2-1 and V is TRBV10-3, with a tentative D call TRBD1 (5 bases). V gave up 2 bases and J gave up 7 bases, with 6 bases separating them. The CDR3 covers 12 residues. Germline V gene sequence: CDR1 ENHRY, CDR2 SYGVKD. CDR3 coding DNA: TGTGCCATCAGTGAGAAGGGGAATGAGCAGTTCTTC. Its protein product is CAISEKGNEQFF.

The CDR3 region is CASSTTPSTVVSGNTIYF. The CDR3 DNA sequence: TGTGCCAGTAGCACCACCCCTTCGACAGTCGTCTCTGGAAACACCATATATTTT. The V call is TRBV19, the J call TRBJ1-3, with D perhaps matching TRBD1 (5 bases). The CDR3 totals 18 residues. The germline gives CDR1 LNHDA, CDR2 SQIVND (reference sequence). V was shortened by 6 bases and J by 0 bases, with 21 bases between the two germline ends.

The chain couples TRBV25-1 to TRBJ1-6, with 9 bases lining up with TRBD1. V shed 1 base, J shed 7 bases, and the junction held 5 bases outside the gene matches. This CDR3 comprises 16 residues. Germline V gene lookup returns CDR1 MGHDK and CDR2 SYGVNS. The CDR3 spells CASSEWKGQGNSPLHF. The CDR3 DNA is TGTGCCAGCAGTGAATGGAAGGGACAGGGAAATTCACCCCTCCACTTT.

V and J are TRBV10-1 and TRBJ2-1; TRBD2 matches 13 bases. V was clipped by 3 bases and J by 5 bases; unmatched bases: 4. The CDR3 contains 16 residues. Per germline, CDR1 WNHNN and CDR2 SYGVQD (reference sequence). As DNA, the CDR3 is TGCGCCAGCAGTGATATGGGACTAGCGGGGAACAATGAGCAGTTCTTC. As protein: CASSDMGLAGNNEQFF.

The chain carries TRBV12-3 or TRBV12-4 and TRBJ2-7; TRBD2 might be the D (5 bases). With 3 bases removed from V and 3 bases from J, the gap between germline ends came to 6 bases. This CDR3 is 12 amino acids long. This CDR3 reads CASSFRDYEQYF. The CDR3 nucleotides read TGTGCCAGCAGTTTCCGGGACTACGAGCAGTACTTC.

The CDR3 bases are TGTGCCAGCAGTTTTAGCAGGGGGGCTGAAGCTTTCTTT. Protein product: CASSFSRGAEAFF. This chain joins TRBV12-3 or TRBV12-4 and TRBJ1-1, with TRBD1 matching 7 bases. The CDR3 loop spans 13 amino acids. V was clipped by 3 bases and J by 6 bases; unmatched bases: 4.

This chain joins TRBV28 and TRBJ1-5; 10 bases are shared with TRBD1. Germline loops: CDR1 MDHEN, CDR2 SYDVKM. The CDR3 loop spans 15 amino acids. V dropped 4 bases and J dropped 2; count of bases not matched to a gene: 2. The CDR3, as DNA: TGTGCCAGCAGTTCCGGGACAGGGGGCAATCAGCCCCAGCATTTT. Translated: CASSSGTGGNQPQHF.

The chain has TRBV10-1 and TRBJ1-6, with TRBD1 matching over 7 bases. Germline V gives CDR1 WNHNN, CDR2 SYGVQD (reference sequence). The CDR3 is 16 residues long. The V segment lost 4 bases and the J segment 13 bases; nucleotides outside the gene matches: 16. The CDR3 spells CASSGTGDDIIHPLHF. For the CDR3, the DNA is TGCGCCAGCAGTGGCACAGGGGATGATATAATTCACCCCCTCCACTTT.

The genes are TRBV6-6 and TRBJ2-7, with D maybe TRBD2 (5 bases). The CDR3 totals 14 residues. V gave up 6 bases and J gave up 0 bases, with 12 bases separating them. In germline, CDR1 is MNHNY, CDR2 SVGAGI (reference sequence). The CDR3 nucleotides are TGTGCCAGCAGCCCCGGACTGAGCTCCTACGAGCAGTACTTC. This sequence encodes CASSPGLSSYEQYF.

This clone was seen just once. This chain connects TRBV19 to TRBJ1-4; D not certain. Germline values: CDR1 LNHDA, CDR2 SQIVND (reference sequence). V was cut by 6 bases and J by 0 bases, with 8 bases left in between. The CDR3 runs 14 residues. Here the CDR3 reads CASSDTATNEKLFF. CDR3 nucleotides: TGTGCCAGTAGCGACACTGCAACTAATGAAAAACTGTTTTTT.

This chain connects TRBV7-2 to TRBJ2-7; 7 bases are shared with TRBD1. The CDR3 length is 15 residues. CDR1 is SGHTA and CDR2 is FQGNSA in the germline V gene. The V gene end was trimmed by 6 bases and the J gene end by 1 base; junction bases not matched to a gene: 9. DNA of the CDR3: TGTGCCAGCAGACGACCGGGACAGATTTCCTACGAGCAGTACTTC. It translates to CASRRPGQISYEQYF.

The chain uses TRBV3-1 (or the pseudogene TRBV3-2) and TRBJ2-3; the D gene is possibly TRBD1 (6 bases). Germline CDR1 LGHDT, CDR2 YNNKEL (reference sequence). Trimming stripped 4 bases from V and 3 bases from J, with 20 bases between. There are 17 residues in the CDR3. As DNA, the CDR3 is TGTGCCAGCAGCCCAAGGACAGCCCACGTACTTACAGATACGCAGTATTTT. Encoded protein: CASSPRTAHVLTDTQYF.

The chain combines TRBV3-1 (or the pseudogene TRBV3-2) with TRBJ1-5; 7 bases are shared with TRBD1. Germline V gene sequence: CDR1 LGHDT, CDR2 YNNKEL (reference sequence). The junction had 6 bases not matched to a gene; V was cut back by 5 bases and J by 8 bases. CDR3 length: 13 residues. In nucleotides, the CDR3 is TGTGCCAGCAGCTGGGACAGCCGTGAGCCCCAGCATTTT. Its protein is CASSWDSREPQHF.

In DNA, the CDR3 is TGTGCCACCAGTGATAAAGGGACTAGCGCCGGGGAGCTGTTTTTT. This codes for CATSDKGTSAGELFF. V is TRBV24-1 and J is TRBJ2-2; 10 bases align to TRBD2. The CDR3 runs 15 residues. Germline loops: CDR1 KGHDR, CDR2 SFDVKD. V lost 3 bases to trimming and J lost 6 bases; unmatched junction nucleotides: 3.

CDR3 DNA sequence: TGTGCCAGCAGCTTCGGGCCGGACACGAGCTCCTATAATTCACCCCTCCACTTT. It codes for CASSFGPDTSSYNSPLHF. This chain links TRBV5-4 with TRBJ1-6; D might be TRBD1 (5 bases). In germline, CDR1 is SGHNT, CDR2 YYREEE (reference sequence). Trimming stripped 2 bases from V and 0 bases from J, with 15 bases between. This CDR3 comprises 18 residues.